A selection of T cell receptor beta chains follows, all from one sample in a study of cytomegalovirus exposure and HLA in healthy donors. Sequencing was performed with immunoSEQ multiplex PCR; in TCRdb, only in-frame clones are kept and a portion is missing. Among about 160,000 clones, roughly 90% were seen once, and the ten largest hold about 5.8%. Input material: PBMCs. These receptors came from a woman aged 25 to 39 in good health and CMV-seronegative. Each CDR3 is given with its conserved first and last residue.

CASSPFLGGPGDGYTF	TRBV27
CASSFLPGASSGNTIYF	TRBV5-6
CASSLSGHATDTQYF	TRBV11-2
CASNRDRVTYEQYF	TRBV6-7
CAWSRGGSSNEQFF	TRBV30
CATNRNYGYTF	TRBV28
CASSLVAGGATEAFF	TRBV5-1
CASRTTGGRGEQYF	TRBV19
CASSLGTSGNTDTQYF	TRBV5-1
CASSVVPGGNEQYF	TRBV9
CASSAHGGNAEKLFF	TRBV9
CASSLAGHSYSNQPQHF	TRBV23-1
CSAGGRVGTEAFF	TRBV29-1
CASSLTGWGPVGDEQFF	TRBV7-3
CASSLLLGPPSAYEQYF	TRBV4-1
CASSLDYSYNEQFF	TRBV7-2
CSASHGYEQYF	TRBV20-1
CASSEGRIPSNQPQHF	TRBV6-1
CASSLWADPQETQYF	TRBV6-1
CASSVVSQGAMNEQFF	TRBV9
CASSPNDGAPSYEQYF	TRBV21-1
CASSLGGSNYEQYF	TRBV11-3
CASSDSVGGELFF	TRBV6-4
CASSLQENSPLHF	TRBV7-9
CASSPNTGELFF	TRBV7-2
CASSLEGGELFF	TRBV5-1
CASSHRDSRYGYTF	TRBV4-3
CASSLLWEPDTQYF	TRBV7-9
CATSRGLAGSTDTQYF	TRBV15
CASSVGLAGGRGGTDTQYF	TRBV7-2
CASGTLTGANVLTF	TRBV28
CASSDGGGSNNEQFF	TRBV6-4
CASSEWLEGTDTQYF	TRBV2
CASSLGRGTGGYEQYF	TRBV4-3
CATSNPDRGAGNTIYF	TRBV15
CSVEDLRDRVTVGYEQYF	TRBV29-1
CASSLPTSGRAQDTQYF	TRBV5-1
CAINSEFNQPQHF	TRBV10-3
CSVEWGAPRDTQYF	TRBV29-1
CASSFRTGDPSTDTQYF	TRBV4-3
CASSLRRTSNEQFF	TRBV7-3
CASSIRQGGGVEKLFF	TRBV19
CASSLVGQGLRPQHF	TRBV5-8
CASSEGEGGQPQHF	TRBV6-1
CASSILRGRVAEAFF	TRBV19
CATYPGRGTYNEQFF	TRBV6-6
CASSLVRGPNEKLFF	TRBV7-9